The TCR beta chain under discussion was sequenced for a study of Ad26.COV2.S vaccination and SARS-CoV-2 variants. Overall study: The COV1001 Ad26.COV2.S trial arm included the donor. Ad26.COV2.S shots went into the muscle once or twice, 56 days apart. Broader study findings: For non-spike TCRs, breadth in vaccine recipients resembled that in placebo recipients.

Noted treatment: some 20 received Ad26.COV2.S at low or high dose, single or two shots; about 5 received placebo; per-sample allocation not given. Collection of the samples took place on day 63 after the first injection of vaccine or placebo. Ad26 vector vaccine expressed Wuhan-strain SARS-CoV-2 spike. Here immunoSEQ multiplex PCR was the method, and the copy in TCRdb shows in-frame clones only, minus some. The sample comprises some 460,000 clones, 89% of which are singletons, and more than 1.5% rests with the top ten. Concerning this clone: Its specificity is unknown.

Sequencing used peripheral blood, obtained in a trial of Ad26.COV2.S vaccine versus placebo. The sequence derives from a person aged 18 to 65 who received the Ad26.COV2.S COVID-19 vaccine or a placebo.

CDR3: CASATGGNNQPQHF. The CDR3 coding sequence is TGTGCCAGCGCAACAGGGGGAAACAATCAGCCCCAGCATTTT. This chain joins TRBV19 and TRBJ1-5; 8 bases map to TRBD1. Unmatched junction bases numbered 7, after V lost 9 bases and J lost 3 bases. Germline V gives CDR1 LNHDA, CDR2 SQIVND (reference sequence). CDR3 length equals 14 residues.